Described below is a single T cell receptor beta chain sequence and its context. The sample belongs to a study of cytomegalovirus exposure and HLA in healthy donors. The ends were cut back, 4 bases at V and 1 base at J, with 17 bases in the middle. The CDR3 has 17 amino acids. Germline CDR1 is LGHNA and CDR2 is YSLEER. The PCR used 60 Vbeta and 13 Jbeta primers. Profiling relied on immunoSEQ multiplex PCR, and the TCRdb table lists in-frame clones only, not all of them. The table shows around 200,000 clones, with 85% to 90% occurring only once. The sequenced sample consisted of PBMCs. This sequence was found in a woman between 18 and 29 years old in good health and CMV-seronegative. V usage is TRBV4-3 and J usage is TRBJ2-1, with a weak D call TRBD2 (5 bases). The CDR3 loop is CASSRVPGPGSYNEQFF. In DNA, the CDR3 is TGCGCCAGCAGCCGTGTTCCAGGACCGGGGTCCTACAATGAGCAGTTCTTC.